The present entry profiles one TCR beta chain with its context. Its antigen is unidentified. Assay used: immunoSEQ multiplex PCR; TCRdb lists only in-frame clones, some missing. The table includes 350,000 to 450,000 clones, around nine tenths detected once. The V gene lost 5 bases and the J gene lost 3 bases, with 11 bases spanning the gap. The germline V gene encodes CDR1 MNHEY and CDR2 SMNVEV (reference sequence). The CDR3 is made up of 13 amino acids. Specified treatment: some 20 received Ad26.COV2.S at low or high dose, single or two shots; 5 received placebo; per-sample allocation not given. The samples were gathered on day 63 after the first injection of vaccine or placebo. The sample originates from a study of Ad26.COV2.S vaccination and SARS-CoV-2 variants. Broader study findings: The breadth of spike-specific CD8+ and CD4+ T cell responses after vaccination was reportedly substantial.

Sequences were derived from peripheral blood, sampled in a trial of Ad26.COV2.S vaccine versus placebo. The receptor was isolated from a person aged 18-60 years who received the Ad26.COV2.S COVID-19 vaccine or a placebo. V and J are TRBV27 and TRBJ2-7; D gene unclear. The CDR3 coding sequence is TGTGCCAGCAGTGTGGACGGATACTACGAGCAGTACTTC. It codes for CASSVDGYYEQYF.